Listed below are T cell receptor beta chains from one sample, sequenced in a study of T cell responses to AZD1222 COVID-19 vaccine. The assay was immunoSEQ multiplex PCR, and TCRdb's table has in-frame clones only and misses some. The sample holds about 97,000 clones, 70% to 90% seen once. The specimen was peripheral blood, collected on day 0 of AZD1222 vaccination. These receptors came from an adult in good health. CDR3s include the opening cysteine and the closing phenylalanine or tryptophan. The size entry is marked missing in some rows and otherwise reads once, few, many or a size class.

j_gene	v_gene	abundance	CDR3aa
TRBJ1-1	TRBV5-1	.	CASSGGGSMNTEAFF
TRBJ1-1	TRBV19	many	CASSIGQNTEAFF
TRBJ1-6	TRBV7-2	.	CASSRHRGLSYNSPLHF
TRBJ2-7	TRBV10-3	.	CAISDSSKGVAYEQYF
TRBJ2-5	TRBV18	.	CASSIGGQETQYF
TRBJ1-5	TRBV6-1	.	CASSESNNQPQHF
TRBJ1-1	TRBV19	.	CASNGDRRATEAFF
TRBJ2-2	TRBV11-1	.	CASSLRPGTGELFF
TRBJ2-3	TRBV5-1	.	CASSTGTSGGVTDTQYF
TRBJ2-1	TRBV18	.	CASSPPTGGLVNEQFF
TRBJ1-6	TRBV12-3/TRBV12-4	.	CASSLNAGDHLHF
TRBJ2-7	TRBV4-1	.	CASSQLLTTIYEQYF
TRBJ1-3	TRBV18	once	CASSEAGAGNTIYF
TRBJ2-1	TRBV7-2	.	CASSQDGGRAAEQFF
TRBJ1-5	TRBV19	.	CASSIFSEQPQHF
TRBJ1-2	TRBV2	.	CASTQGYNYGYTF
TRBJ2-3	TRBV5-5	.	CASTIDGDTQYF
TRBJ2-7	TRBV19	.	CASKDSEEQYF
TRBJ2-7	TRBV7-3	.	CASSLRRGDEQYF
TRBJ2-3	TRBV7-6	.	CASSLVPSGGAGSTDTQYF
TRBJ2-7	TRBV7-2	.	CASSLGGSVGEQYF
TRBJ1-2	TRBV4-3	few	CASSQDRPGTGANYGYTF
TRBJ1-3	TRBV4-1	.	CASSQPLISGNTIYF
TRBJ2-2	TRBV5-5	few	CASSLGGTGRAGELFF
TRBJ1-3	TRBV4-3	.	CASSQDGLGWGNTIYF
TRBJ2-3	TRBV6-5	.	CASRRGRTDTQYF
TRBJ1-4	TRBV6-5	once	CATRGWANEKLFF
TRBJ2-3	TRBV11-2	.	CASSLGADTQYF
TRBJ1-3	TRBV2	.	CASSEEAVTIYF
TRBJ2-7	TRBV3-1/TRBV3-2	.	CASSRSGTSRPEQYF
TRBJ1-1	TRBV7-2	few	CASSRDRNTEAFF
TRBJ1-1	TRBV7-9	.	CASRSTGQIGRAFF
TRBJ1-4	TRBV5-1	.	CASSLSASNEKLFF
TRBJ1-4	TRBV6-5	.	CASSLIGITNEKLFF
TRBJ1-1	TRBV29-1	.	CSVRTGLNTEAFF
TRBJ1-5	TRBV27	.	CASSLVWGGDQPQHF
TRBJ1-5	TRBV6-2/TRBV6-3	.	CASSYSGSEAQPQHF
TRBJ1-5	TRBV6-6	.	CASSSQGQSNQPQHF
TRBJ1-2	TRBV5-1	once	CASSTSANYGYTF
TRBJ1-1	TRBV19	.	CASSPTGPRNTEAFF
TRBJ1-2	TRBV6-1	.	CASSDFGGGYGYTF
TRBJ1-2	TRBV10-3	.	CAISERQGVTIYGYTF
TRBJ2-6	TRBV27	.	CASSHRGYGSGANVLTF
TRBJ1-5	TRBV4-2	.	CASSQDGGGDNQPQHF
TRBJ2-7	TRBV18	.	CASSPPGQGRHEQYF
TRBJ1-1	TRBV30	.	CAWSGQGEAFF
TRBJ1-6	TRBV28	.	CASSNPGTGGTNSPLHF
TRBJ2-7	TRBV3-1/TRBV3-2	.	CASSQGHLYEQYF
TRBJ1-1	TRBV21-1	.	CASKQGSSTAISRAFF
TRBJ2-2	TRBV7-9	few	CASGGFANTGELFF
TRBJ1-4	TRBV11-2	.	CASSARDTEKLFF
TRBJ2-1	TRBV7-8	.	CASSLPISSGGVSYNEQFF
TRBJ2-5	TRBV27	.	CASSRLVALQETQYF
TRBJ2-7	TRBV6-6	once	CASSLDVTSRATYEQYF
TRBJ1-2	TRBV19	.	CASRRGTGHGGGYTF
TRBJ2-3	TRBV5-1	.	CASSLQGPTDTQYF
TRBJ1-5	TRBV18	.	CASSLEQGGVQPQHF
TRBJ1-2	TRBV5-4	.	CASSLAGLGGYTF
TRBJ1-4	TRBV24-1	.	CATSDSLGTGVNEKLFF
TRBJ1-2	TRBV5-4	.	CASSLSLGQGAFGYTF